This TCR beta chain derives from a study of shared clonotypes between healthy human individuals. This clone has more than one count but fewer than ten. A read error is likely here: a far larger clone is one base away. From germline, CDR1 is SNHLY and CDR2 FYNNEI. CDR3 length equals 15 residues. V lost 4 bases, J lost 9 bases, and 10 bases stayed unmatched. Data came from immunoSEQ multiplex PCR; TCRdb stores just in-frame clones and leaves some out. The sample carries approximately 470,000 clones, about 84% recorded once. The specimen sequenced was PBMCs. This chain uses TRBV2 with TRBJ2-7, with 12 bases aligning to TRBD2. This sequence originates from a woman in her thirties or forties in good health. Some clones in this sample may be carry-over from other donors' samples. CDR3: CASSVLAGGFDGQYF. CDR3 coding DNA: TGTGCCAGCAGTGTCCTAGCGGGAGGGTTCGACGGGCAGTACTTC.